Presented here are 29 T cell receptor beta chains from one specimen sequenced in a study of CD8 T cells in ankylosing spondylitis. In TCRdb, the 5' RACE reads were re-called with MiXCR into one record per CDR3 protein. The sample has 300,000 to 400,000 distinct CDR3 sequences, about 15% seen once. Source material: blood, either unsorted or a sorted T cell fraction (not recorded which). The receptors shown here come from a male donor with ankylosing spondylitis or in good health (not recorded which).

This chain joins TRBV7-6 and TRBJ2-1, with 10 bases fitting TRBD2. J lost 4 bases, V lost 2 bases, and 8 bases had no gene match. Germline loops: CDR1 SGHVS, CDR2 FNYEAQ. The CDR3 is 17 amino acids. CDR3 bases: TGTGCCAGCAGCTTAAGTAGGACTAGCGGACTGTACAATGAGCAGTTCTTC. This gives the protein CASSLSRTSGLYNEQFF.

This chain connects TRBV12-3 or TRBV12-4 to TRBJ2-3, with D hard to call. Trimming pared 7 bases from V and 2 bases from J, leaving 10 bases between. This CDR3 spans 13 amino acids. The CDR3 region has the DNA TGTGCCAGCACCAGCGTAATCACAGATACGCAGTATTTT. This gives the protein CASTSVITDTQYF.

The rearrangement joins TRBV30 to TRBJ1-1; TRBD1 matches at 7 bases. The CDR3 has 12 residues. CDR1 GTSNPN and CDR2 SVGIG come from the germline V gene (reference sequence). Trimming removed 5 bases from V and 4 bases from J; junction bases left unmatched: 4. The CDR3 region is CAWDRASTEAFF. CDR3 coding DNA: TGTGCCTGGGACAGGGCCAGCACTGAAGCTTTCTTT.

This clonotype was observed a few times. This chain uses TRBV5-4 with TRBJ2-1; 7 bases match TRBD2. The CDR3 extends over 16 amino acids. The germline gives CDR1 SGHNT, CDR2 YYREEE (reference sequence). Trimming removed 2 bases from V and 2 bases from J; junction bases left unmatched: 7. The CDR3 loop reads CASSLGRERTYNEQFF. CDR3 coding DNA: TGTGCCAGCAGCTTAGGGCGGGAGAGGACCTACAATGAGCAGTTCTTC.

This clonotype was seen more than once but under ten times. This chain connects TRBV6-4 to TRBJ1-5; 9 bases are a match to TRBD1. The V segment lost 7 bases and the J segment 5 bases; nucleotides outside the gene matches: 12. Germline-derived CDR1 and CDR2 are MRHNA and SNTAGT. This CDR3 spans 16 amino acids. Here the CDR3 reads CASISNRGHHYQPQHF. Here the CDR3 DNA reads TGTGCCAGCATATCAAACAGGGGGCACCACTATCAGCCCCAGCATTTT.

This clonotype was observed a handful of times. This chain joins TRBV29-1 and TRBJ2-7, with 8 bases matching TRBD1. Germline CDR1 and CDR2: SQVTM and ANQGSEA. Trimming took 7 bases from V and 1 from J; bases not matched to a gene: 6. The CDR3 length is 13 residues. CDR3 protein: CSAWTGLSYEQYF. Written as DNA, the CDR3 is TGCAGCGCCTGGACAGGGTTGTCCTACGAGCAGTACTTC.

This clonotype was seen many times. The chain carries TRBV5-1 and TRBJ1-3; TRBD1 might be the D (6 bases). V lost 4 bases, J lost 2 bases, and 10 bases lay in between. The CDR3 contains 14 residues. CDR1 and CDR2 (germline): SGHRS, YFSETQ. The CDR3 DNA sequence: TGCGCCAGCAGCCCTGGACAGACTGGAAACACCATATATTTT. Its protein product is CASSPGQTGNTIYF.

Written as DNA, the CDR3 is TGTGCCAGCAGCTACCAATCTGGGGGGCGCCTAACTAATGAAAAACTGTTTTTT. It encodes CASSYQSGGRLTNEKLFF. The chain uses TRBV11-1 and TRBJ1-4, with D possibly being TRBD1 (6 bases). CDR3 length equals 18 residues. Germline CDR1 and CDR2: SGHAT and FQDESV (reference sequence). V gave up 4 bases and J gave up 1 base, with 19 bases separating them.

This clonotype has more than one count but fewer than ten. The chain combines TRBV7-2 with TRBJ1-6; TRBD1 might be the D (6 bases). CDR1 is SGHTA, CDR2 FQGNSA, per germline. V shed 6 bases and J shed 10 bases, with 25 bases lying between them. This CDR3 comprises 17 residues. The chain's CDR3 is CASRTIQGVMEQSPLHF. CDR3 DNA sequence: TGTGCCAGCAGAACAATACAGGGAGTGATGGAACAATCACCCCTCCACTTT.

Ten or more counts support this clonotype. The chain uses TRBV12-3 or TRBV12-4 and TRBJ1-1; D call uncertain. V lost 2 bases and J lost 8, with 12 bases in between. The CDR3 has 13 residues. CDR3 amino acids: CASSLSRRAEAFF. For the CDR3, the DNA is TGTGCCAGCAGTTTAAGTAGGAGGGCCGAAGCTTTCTTT.

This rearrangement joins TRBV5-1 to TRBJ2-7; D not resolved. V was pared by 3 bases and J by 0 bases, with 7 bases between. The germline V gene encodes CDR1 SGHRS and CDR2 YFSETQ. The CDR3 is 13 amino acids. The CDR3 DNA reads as TGCGCCAGCAGCTCCCGCAGCTCCTACGAGCAGTACTTC. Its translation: CASSSRSSYEQYF.

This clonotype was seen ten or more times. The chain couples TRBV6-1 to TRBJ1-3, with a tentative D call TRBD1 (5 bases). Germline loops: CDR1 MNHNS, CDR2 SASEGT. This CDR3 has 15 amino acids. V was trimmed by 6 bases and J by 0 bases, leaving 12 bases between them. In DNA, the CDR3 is TGTGCCAGCAGCCGACAGAGGCCCTCTGGAAACACCATATATTTT. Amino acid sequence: CASSRQRPSGNTIYF.

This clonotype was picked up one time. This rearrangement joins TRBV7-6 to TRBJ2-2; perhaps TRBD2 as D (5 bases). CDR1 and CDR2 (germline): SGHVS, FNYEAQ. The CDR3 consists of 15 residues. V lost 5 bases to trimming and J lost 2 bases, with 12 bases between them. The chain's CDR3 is CASSPGILNTGELFF. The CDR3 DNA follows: TGTGCCAGCAGCCCCGGGATCCTAAACACCGGGGAGCTGTTTTTT.

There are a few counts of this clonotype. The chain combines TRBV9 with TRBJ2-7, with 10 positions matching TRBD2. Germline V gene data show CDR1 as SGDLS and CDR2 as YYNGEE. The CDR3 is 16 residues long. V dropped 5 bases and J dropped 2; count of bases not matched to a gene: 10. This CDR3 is CASRLGASGSPYEQYF. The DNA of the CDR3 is TGTGCCAGCAGACTAGGGGCTAGCGGGAGTCCCTACGAGCAGTACTTC.

The DNA for the CDR3 is TGTGCCAGCAGCTTAGCGCGGGGGGGGCAGCGATCAGAGACCCAGTACTTC. Translation: CASSLARGGQRSETQYF. The chain carries TRBV7-2 and TRBJ2-5, with 9 positions matching TRBD2. Germline CDR1 and CDR2: SGHTA and FQGNSA. Trimming at V came to 0 bases and at J to 4 bases, leaving 9 bases not matched to a gene. The CDR3 is 17 residues long.

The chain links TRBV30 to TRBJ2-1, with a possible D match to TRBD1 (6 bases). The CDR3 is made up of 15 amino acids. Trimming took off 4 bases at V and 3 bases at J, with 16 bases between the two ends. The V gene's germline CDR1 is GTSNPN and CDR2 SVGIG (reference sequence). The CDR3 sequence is CAWTTTGTGYNEQFF. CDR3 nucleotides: TGTGCCTGGACTACCACAGGGACCGGCTACAATGAGCAGTTCTTC.

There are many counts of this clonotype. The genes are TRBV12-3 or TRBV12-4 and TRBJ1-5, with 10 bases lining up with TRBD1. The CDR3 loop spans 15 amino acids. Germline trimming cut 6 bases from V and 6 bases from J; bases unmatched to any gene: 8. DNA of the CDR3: TGTGCCAGCAGCCGCGGGACAGGGGCTGGTCAGCCCCAGCATTTT. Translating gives CASSRGTGAGQPQHF.

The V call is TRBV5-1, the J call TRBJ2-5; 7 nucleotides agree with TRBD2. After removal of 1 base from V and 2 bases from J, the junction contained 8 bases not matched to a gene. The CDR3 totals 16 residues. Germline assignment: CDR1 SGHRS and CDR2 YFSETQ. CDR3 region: CASSLWAGRTQETQYF. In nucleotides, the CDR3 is TGCGCCAGCAGCTTGTGGGCCGGGAGGACTCAAGAGACCCAGTACTTC.

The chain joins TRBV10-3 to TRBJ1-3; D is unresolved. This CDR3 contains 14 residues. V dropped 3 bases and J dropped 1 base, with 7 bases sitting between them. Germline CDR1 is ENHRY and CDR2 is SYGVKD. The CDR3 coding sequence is TGTGCCATCAGTGACAGCCGGTCTGGAAACACCATATATTTT. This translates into CAISDSRSGNTIYF.

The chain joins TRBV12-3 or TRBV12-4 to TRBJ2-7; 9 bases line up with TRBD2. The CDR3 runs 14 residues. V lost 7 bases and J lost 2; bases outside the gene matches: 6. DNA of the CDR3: TGTGCCAGCACCGCGGGGGGGGGCGCCTACGAGCAGTACTTC. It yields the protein CASTAGGGAYEQYF.

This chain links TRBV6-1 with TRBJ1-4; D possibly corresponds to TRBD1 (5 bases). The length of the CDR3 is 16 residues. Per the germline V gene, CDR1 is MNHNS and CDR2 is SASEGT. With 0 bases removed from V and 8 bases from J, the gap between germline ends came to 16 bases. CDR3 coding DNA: TGTGCCAGCAGTGAAGCGGGAAGGGGCGCAAACGAAAAACTGTTTTTT. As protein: CASSEAGRGANEKLFF.

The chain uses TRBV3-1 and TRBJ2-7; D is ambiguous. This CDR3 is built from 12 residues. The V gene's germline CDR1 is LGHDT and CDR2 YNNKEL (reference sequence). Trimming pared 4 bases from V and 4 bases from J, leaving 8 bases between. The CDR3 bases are TGTGCCAGCAGCCGGGGTAATTACGAGCAGTACTTC. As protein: CASSRGNYEQYF.

This chain's CDR3 is CASRVTGKSYEQYF. CDR3 nucleotide sequence: TGTGCCAGCAGAGTGACAGGGAAGTCCTACGAGCAGTACTTC. This chain joins TRBV6-1 and TRBJ2-7, with 7 bases that match TRBD1. Germline CDR1 MNHNS, CDR2 SASEGT. Losses at the gene ends were 6 bases for V and 1 base for J; bases not matched to a gene: 6. CDR3 length: 14 amino acids.

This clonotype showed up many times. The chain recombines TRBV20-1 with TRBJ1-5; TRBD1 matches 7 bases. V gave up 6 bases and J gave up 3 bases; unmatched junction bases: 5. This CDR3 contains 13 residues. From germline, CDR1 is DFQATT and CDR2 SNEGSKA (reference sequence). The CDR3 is CSAYGQDNQPQHF. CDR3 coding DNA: TGCAGTGCCTACGGACAGGACAATCAGCCCCAGCATTTT.

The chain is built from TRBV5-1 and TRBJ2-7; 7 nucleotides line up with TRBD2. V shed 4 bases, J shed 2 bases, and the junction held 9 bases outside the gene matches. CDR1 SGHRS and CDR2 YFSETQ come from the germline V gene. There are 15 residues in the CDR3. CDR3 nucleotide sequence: TGCGCCAGCAGCCAGTCCGCGGGGGTAGCCTACGAGCAGTACTTC. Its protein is CASSQSAGVAYEQYF.

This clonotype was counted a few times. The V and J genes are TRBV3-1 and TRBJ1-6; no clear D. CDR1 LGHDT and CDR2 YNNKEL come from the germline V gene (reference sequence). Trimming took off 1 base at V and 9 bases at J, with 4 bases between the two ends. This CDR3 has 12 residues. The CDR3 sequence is CASSQGGSPLHF. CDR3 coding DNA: TGTGCCAGCAGCCAAGGGGGTTCACCCCTCCACTTT.

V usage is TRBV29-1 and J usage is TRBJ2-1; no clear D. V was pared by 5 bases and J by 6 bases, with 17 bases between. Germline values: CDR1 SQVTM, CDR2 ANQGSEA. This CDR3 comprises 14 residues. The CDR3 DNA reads TGCAGCGTTCGGTCGACTGCCTGGGCCAATGAGCAGTTCTTC. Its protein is CSVRSTAWANEQFF.

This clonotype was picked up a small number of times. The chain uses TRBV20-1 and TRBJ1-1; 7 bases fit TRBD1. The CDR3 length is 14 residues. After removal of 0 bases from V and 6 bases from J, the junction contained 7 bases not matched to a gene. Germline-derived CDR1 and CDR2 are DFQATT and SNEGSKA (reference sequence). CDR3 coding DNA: TGCAGTGCTAGAGAGGTGGCAAGGGGGCCTGAAGCTTTCTTT. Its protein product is CSAREVARGPEAFF.

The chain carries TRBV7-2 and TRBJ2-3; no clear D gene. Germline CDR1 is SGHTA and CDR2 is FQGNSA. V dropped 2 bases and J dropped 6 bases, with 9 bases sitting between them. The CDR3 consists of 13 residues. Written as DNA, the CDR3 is TGTGCCAGCAGCTTATCGTTTAGGGATACGCAGTATTTT. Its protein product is CASSLSFRDTQYF.